Listed here are 29 T cell receptor beta chains from one sample, sequenced in a study of T cells in Graves' hyperthyroidism and ophthalmopathy. TCR beta CDR3 regions were amplified from RNA. Carried out on the TCR CDR3, a first-round RT-PCR used the HTBI primer set. TCRdb re-called the multiplex PCR reads through MiXCR, storing one row per CDR3 protein. The table lists under 550,000 distinct CDR3 sequences, roughly an eighth of them singletons. Sequenced sample: blood. These receptors were taken from a woman under 30 with Graves' hyperthyroidism.

This clonotype was seen only a few times. The rearrangement links TRBV27 to TRBJ2-1; TRBD2 matches at 8 bases. V trimming: 1 base; J trimming: 0 bases; junction bases outside the gene matches: 2. The CDR3 totals 16 residues. Germline V CDR1 and CDR2: MNHEY, SMNVEV (reference sequence). This CDR3 reads CASSLWAGGSYNEQFF. The CDR3 DNA sequence: TGTGCCAGCAGTTTATGGGCGGGAGGCTCCTACAATGAGCAGTTCTTC.

This clonotype was seen at least ten times. The chain links TRBV7-9 to TRBJ2-7, with D perhaps matching TRBD2 (7 bases). Germline CDR1 and CDR2: SEHNR and FQNEAQ (reference sequence). The CDR3 is 15 residues long. Trimming stripped 2 bases from V and 1 base from J, with 12 bases between. The CDR3 here is CASSLYAGASYEQYF. For the CDR3, the DNA is TGTGCCAGCAGCTTATATGCGGGGGCGTCCTACGAGCAGTACTTC.

The V call is TRBV12-3 or TRBV12-4, the J call TRBJ1-2; unclear D gene. The CDR3 is made up of 13 amino acids. Trimming took 5 bases from V and 4 from J, leaving 11 bases between them. For the CDR3, the DNA is TGTGCCAGCAGTCGGAACAGAATCTATGGCTACACCTTC. Protein sequence: CASSRNRIYGYTF.

Many counts were recorded for this clonotype. The V gene is TRBV5-6, the J gene TRBJ1-1; D is uncertain. Germline lookup yields CDR1 SGHDT and CDR2 YYEEEE. This CDR3 is built from 14 residues. V lost 0 bases and J lost 5, with 11 bases in between. CDR3 in amino acids: CASSLGGPRTEAFF. CDR3 in DNA: TGTGCCAGCAGCTTGGGAGGGCCTCGGACTGAAGCTTTCTTT.

This clonotype has at least ten counts. The chain links TRBV28 to TRBJ2-3, with TRBD1 identical over 7 bases. CDR1 and CDR2 (germline): MDHEN, SYDVKM. CDR3 length: 12 amino acids. J was trimmed by 2 bases and V by 8 bases; bases with no gene match: 1. CDR3 bases: TGTGCCAGCGGGACAGCCACAGATACGCAGTATTTT. Protein product: CASGTATDTQYF.

This clonotype has at least ten counts. The rearrangement uses TRBV25-1 and TRBJ1-1; 8 nucleotides agree with TRBD1. V dropped 8 bases and J dropped 0; count of bases not matched to a gene: 5. The length of the CDR3 is 14 residues. CDR1 is MGHDK and CDR2 is SYGVNS in the germline V gene. For the CDR3, the DNA is TGTGCCAGCGGGACAGGCGTTATGAACACTGAAGCTTTCTTT. It yields the protein CASGTGVMNTEAFF.

This clonotype has a count of ten or more. The chain combines TRBV11-2 with TRBJ1-2; 7 nucleotides agree with TRBD1. Germline V CDR1 and CDR2: SGHAT, FQNNGV. This CDR3 contains 15 residues. Germline trimming cut 4 bases from V and 0 bases from J; bases unmatched to any gene: 5. The CDR3 DNA follows: TGTGCCAGCAGCTCACCGACAGGGTCTAACTATGGCTACACCTTC. Its translation: CASSSPTGSNYGYTF.

This clonotype turned up a few times. The chain uses TRBV19 and TRBJ2-5, with a tentative D call TRBD1 (5 bases). The CDR3 is 13 amino acids. The V end was cut by 2 bases, the J end by 5 bases, with 9 bases between. The germline gives CDR1 LNHDA, CDR2 SQIVND (reference sequence). The CDR3 coding sequence is TGTGCCAGTAGTATACAGGGCAGCGAGACCCAGTACTTC. Amino acid sequence: CASSIQGSETQYF.

The gene calls are TRBV5-1 and TRBJ2-5, with D tentatively TRBD1 (6 bases). V was trimmed by 0 bases and J by 4 bases, leaving 13 bases between them. This CDR3 is built from 15 residues. Germline V lookup: CDR1 SGHRS, CDR2 YFSETQ. CDR3 region: CASSLVSGARETQYF. In DNA, the CDR3 is TGCGCCAGCAGCTTGGTCTCAGGGGCCCGAGAGACCCAGTACTTC. Variable domain in full (rest from reference TRBV5-1 and TRBJ2-5): KAGVTQTPRYLIKTRGQQVTLSCSPISGHRSVSWYQQTPGQGLQFLFEYFSETQRNKGNFPGRFSGRQFSNSRSEMNVSTLELGDSALYLCASSLVSGARETQYFGPGTRLLVL.

The CDR3 region is CSVATSGSSEQYF. CDR3 bases: TGCAGCGTTGCGACTAGCGGGAGCTCCGAGCAGTACTTC. The V and J genes are TRBV29-1 and TRBJ2-7; 12 bases agree with TRBD2. This CDR3 has 13 amino acids. Unmatched junction bases numbered 4, after V lost 4 bases and J lost 6 bases. Germline V lookup: CDR1 SQVTM, CDR2 ANQGSEA.

The CDR3 loop reads CASSPYRGSPGNTIYF. In DNA form, the CDR3 reads TGTGCCAGTAGTCCCTACAGGGGTTCACCTGGAAACACCATATATTTT. This sequence joins TRBV19 and TRBJ1-3, with 7 bases fitting TRBD1. The CDR3 totals 16 residues. Germline CDR1 LNHDA, CDR2 SQIVND (reference sequence). V was clipped by 5 bases and J by 2 bases; unmatched bases: 9.

This clonotype was picked up a small number of times. The rearrangement joins TRBV6-1 to TRBJ1-1; tentative D call: TRBD1 (6 bases). V gave up 3 bases and J gave up 4 bases, with 15 bases separating them. This CDR3 has 15 amino acids. The V gene's germline CDR1 is MNHNS and CDR2 SASEGT. CDR3 amino acids: CASSDRGGRATEAFF. The CDR3 DNA reads TGTGCCAGCAGTGACCGGGGGGGCAGAGCCACTGAAGCTTTCTTT.

This clonotype has just a few counts. The chain links TRBV7-9 to TRBJ2-5; unclear D gene. The V gene's germline CDR1 is SEHNR and CDR2 FQNEAQ (reference sequence). This CDR3 spans 14 amino acids. Trimming removed 3 bases at V and 1 base at J, with 9 bases between. The DNA for the CDR3 is TGTGCCAGCAGCTTCAAGCAGCCCCAAGAGACCCAGTACTTC. Its protein is CASSFKQPQETQYF. Full variable domain (remainder filled in from reference TRBV7-9 and TRBJ2-5): DTGVSQNPRHKITKRGQNVTFRCDPISEHNRLYWYRQTLGQGPEFLTYFQNEAQLEKSRLLSDRFSAERPKGSFSTLEIQRTEQGDSAMYLCASSFKQPQETQYFGPGTRLLVL.

V usage is TRBV28 and J usage is TRBJ2-2; no definite D call. The germline V gene encodes CDR1 MDHEN and CDR2 SYDVKM. Trimming took off 5 bases at V and 0 bases at J, with 7 bases between the two ends. The CDR3 totals 14 residues. CDR3 region: CASSPQSNTGELFF. For the CDR3, the DNA is TGTGCCAGCAGTCCACAGTCGAACACCGGGGAGCTGTTTTTT. Variable domain in full (rest from reference TRBV28 and TRBJ2-2): DVKVTQSSRYLVKRTGEKVFLECVQDMDHENMFWYRQDPGLGLRLIYFSYDVKMKEKGDIPEGYSVSREKKERFSLILESASTNQTSMYLCASSPQSNTGELFFGEGSRLTVL.

V usage is TRBV20-1 and J usage is TRBJ2-7, with D uncertain. CDR1 and CDR2 from the germline V gene are DFQATT and SNEGSKA (reference sequence). V was pared by 3 bases and J by 0 bases, with 15 bases between. The CDR3 is 15 residues long. The CDR3 DNA reads TGCAGTGCTAGCTCCTTGTCGGAGAGCTCCTACGAGCAGTACTTC. It encodes CSASSLSESSYEQYF.

In this sample, this clonotype turned up many times. The CDR3 loop is CASSQNRQNYGYTF. The CDR3 DNA reads TGTGCCAGCAGTCAAAATAGACAGAACTATGGCTACACCTTC. The rearrangement joins TRBV11-2 to TRBJ1-2; D possibly corresponds to TRBD1 (5 bases). The CDR3 length is 14 residues. V was shortened by 6 bases and J by 2 bases, with 13 bases between the two germline ends. CDR1 is SGHAT and CDR2 is FQNNGV in the germline V gene.

The V and J genes are TRBV20-1 and TRBJ2-5, with 8 nucleotides matching TRBD1. Per the germline V gene, CDR1 is DFQATT and CDR2 is SNEGSKA (reference sequence). The CDR3 consists of 14 residues. With V trimmed by 1 base and J by 7 bases, 8 bases remained unmatched. This chain's CDR3 is CSARVQGARGTQYF. The CDR3 DNA reads as TGCAGTGCTAGAGTTCAGGGGGCAAGGGGGACCCAGTACTTC.

This clonotype came up many times. The rearrangement uses TRBV7-2 and TRBJ2-1, with D possibly TRBD1 on 6 matching bases. Trimming left V 3 bases short and J 1 base short, with 10 bases between. This CDR3 spans 15 amino acids. The V gene's germline CDR1 is SGHTA and CDR2 FQGNSA. DNA of the CDR3: TGTGCCAGCAGCTTGGGCAGGGGTTCCTACAATGAGCAGTTCTTC. Protein: CASSLGRGSYNEQFF.

This clonotype was detected many times. The genes are TRBV12-3 or TRBV12-4 and TRBJ2-7, with D hard to call. Trimming pared 6 bases from V and 5 bases from J, leaving 11 bases between. The length of the CDR3 is 12 residues. CDR3: CASRGPLNEQYF. CDR3 DNA: TGTGCCAGCAGGGGTCCTTTAAACGAGCAGTACTTC.

This clonotype occurred many times. CDR3: CASSLAGGGEQFF. For the CDR3, the DNA is TGTGCCAGCAGCTTAGCAGGGGGCGGTGAGCAGTTCTTC. The genes are TRBV7-9 and TRBJ2-1; 7 bases fit TRBD1. Germline values: CDR1 SEHNR, CDR2 FQNEAQ (reference sequence). This CDR3 has 13 amino acids. The V segment lost 0 bases and the J segment 9 bases; nucleotides outside the gene matches: 2.

There are many counts of this clonotype. The chain carries TRBV7-2 and TRBJ2-5, with TRBD1 identical over 7 bases. Germline values: CDR1 SGHTA, CDR2 FQGNSA. The CDR3 spans 13 residues. J lost 5 bases, V lost 4 bases, and 4 bases had no gene match. In DNA form, the CDR3 reads TGTGCCAGCAGCTCATCGACAGGGGAGACCCAGTACTTC. Protein sequence: CASSSSTGETQYF.

This clonotype was found a few times. J is TRBJ2-7 and V is TRBV13; 10 bases are a match to TRBD2. Germline V gene data show CDR1 as PRHDT and CDR2 as FYEKMQ (reference sequence). The CDR3 runs 18 residues. Losses at the gene ends were 0 bases for V and 4 bases for J; bases not matched to a gene: 12. The CDR3 DNA reads as TGTGCCAGCAGCTTAGGGGCTAGCGGGAGATCTGGTGAATACGAGCAGTACTTC. It encodes CASSLGASGRSGEYEQYF.

This clonotype was found many times. The V call is TRBV10-3, the J call TRBJ1-1; D perhaps matches TRBD1 (5 bases). The germline V and J ends were trimmed by 10 bases and 0 bases, with 9 bases remaining between them. Germline loops: CDR1 ENHRY, CDR2 SYGVKD. The CDR3 has 12 amino acids. The CDR3 spells CATGGVNTEAFF. The CDR3 region has the DNA TGTGCCACCGGGGGTGTGAACACTGAAGCTTTCTTT.

The V gene is TRBV29-1, the J gene TRBJ1-1, with 10 bases identical to TRBD1. The trim removed 7 bases at V and 5 bases at J, leaving 4 bases unmatched. The CDR3 loop spans 12 amino acids. Germline CDR1 and CDR2: SQVTM and ANQGSEA. The CDR3 DNA reads TGCAGCGGGGGACAGGGGAGTACTGAAGCTTTCTTT. This gives the protein CSGGQGSTEAFF.

This clonotype was picked up many times. The chain is built from TRBV20-1 and TRBJ2-7; unclear D gene. Germline assignment: CDR1 DFQATT and CDR2 SNEGSKA (reference sequence). Trimming pared 3 bases from V and 9 bases from J, leaving 15 bases between. The CDR3 is made up of 12 amino acids. CDR3 amino acids: CSASNENGGQYF. The CDR3 region has the DNA TGCAGTGCTAGTAACGAAAACGGCGGGCAGTACTTC.

Only a few counts were recorded for this clonotype. The chain employs TRBV15 and TRBJ2-4; weak D call: TRBD2 (6 bases). The CDR3 has 17 residues. V dropped 4 bases and J dropped 2 bases, with 18 bases sitting between them. Germline CDR1 is LNHNV and CDR2 is YYDKDF (reference sequence). CDR3 nucleotides: TGTGCCACCAGCATCGGGTTTCAAGGGAGGACCAAAAACATTCAGTACTTC. Residues: CATSIGFQGRTKNIQYF.

The V and J genes are TRBV20-1 and TRBJ2-3; 8 nucleotides line up with TRBD2. This CDR3 region has 13 residues. From germline, CDR1 is DFQATT and CDR2 SNEGSKA (reference sequence). V shed 6 bases and J 2 bases; nucleotides not matched to a gene: 4. In DNA, the CDR3 is TGCAGTGCGCAGCGGGAGCCCACAGATACGCAGTATTTT. The encoded protein is CSAQREPTDTQYF.

This clonotype was recorded many times. The rearrangement links TRBV7-9 to TRBJ1-2; 10 bases match TRBD1. The V and J ends lost 3 bases and 7 bases, in that order; junction bases with no gene match: 5. CDR1 is SEHNR and CDR2 is FQNEAQ in the germline V gene (reference sequence). The CDR3 covers 14 residues. CDR3 amino acids: CASSFDGQGGGYTF. The CDR3 DNA is TGTGCCAGCAGCTTCGACGGACAGGGGGGTGGCTACACCTTC.

The sample holds many counts of this clonotype. The V call is TRBV29-1, the J call TRBJ1-2, with a tentative D call TRBD1 (6 bases). The CDR3 spans 13 residues. CDR1 and CDR2 from the germline V gene are SQVTM and ANQGSEA. V lost 5 bases to trimming and J lost 4 bases, with 14 bases between them. The CDR3 loop is CSVNGQNGYGYTF. The CDR3 coding sequence is TGCAGCGTTAATGGACAGAATGGCTATGGCTACACCTTC.